This TCR beta chain was identified during a study of siplizumab effects on memory and regulatory T cells. Over a period of around six days at 37 degrees C, the mixed lymphocyte reaction cells were cocultured. A word on this clone: Its specificity is unknown.

CDR1 ENHRY and CDR2 SYGVKD come from the germline V gene. V lost 2 bases, J lost 6 bases, and 7 bases lay in between. CDR3 length equals 12 residues. Sequencing was performed with immunoSEQ multiplex PCR; in TCRdb, only in-frame clones are kept and a portion is missing. The sample lists 15,000 or so clones; around 41% were seen once. The clonotype was recovered from a human donor in good health; the cells came from an allogeneic mixed lymphocyte reaction. Some clones in this sample may be carry-over from other donors' samples. The sample taken for sequencing was CFSE-low (dividing) CD4+ T cells sorted from an allogeneic mixed lymphocyte reaction. This chain joins TRBV10-3 and TRBJ1-2, with D unresolved. Here the CDR3 reads CAISEVLDGYTF. The CDR3 region has the DNA TGTGCCATCAGTGAGGTTTTAGATGGCTACACCTTC.